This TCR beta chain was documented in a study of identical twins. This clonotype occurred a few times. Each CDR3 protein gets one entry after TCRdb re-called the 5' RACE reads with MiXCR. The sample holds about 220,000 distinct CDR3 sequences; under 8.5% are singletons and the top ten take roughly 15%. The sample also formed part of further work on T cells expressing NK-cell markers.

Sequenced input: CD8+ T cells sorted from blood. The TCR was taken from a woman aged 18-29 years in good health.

The CDR3 DNA sequence: TGTGCCAGTAGTATAGACAGGGGGCGACAGCCCCAGCATTTT. The encoded protein is CASSIDRGRQPQHF. The gene calls are TRBV19 and TRBJ1-5, with 8 nucleotides matching TRBD1. Germline CDR1 is LNHDA and CDR2 is SQIVND (reference sequence). The junction had 2 bases not matched to a gene; V was cut back by 0 bases and J by 7 bases. CDR3 length equals 14 residues. Together with reference TRBV19 and TRBJ1-5, the CDR3 gives the full variable domain: DGGITQSPKYLFRKEGQNVTLSCEQNLNHDAMYWYRQDPGQGLRLIYYSQIVNDFQKGDIAEGYSVSREKKESFPLTVTSAQKNPTAFYLCASSIDRGRQPQHFGDGTRLSIL.